One sample yielded the 16 T cell receptor beta chains listed below, sequenced in a study of neurological immune-mediated disorders. Via MiXCR, TCRdb re-called the 5' RACE reads, giving one row per CDR3 protein. This sample has about 16,000 distinct CDR3 sequences, with about 20% found just once. Sequenced sample: PBMCs. The receptors were gathered from a man aged 50 to 60 in good health.

This clonotype was seen a handful of times. The V gene is TRBV5-1, the J gene TRBJ2-7, with D possibly matching TRBD1 (6 bases). V lost 3 bases and J lost 2, with 15 bases in between. The CDR3 is 15 residues long. Germline CDR1 SGHRS, CDR2 YFSETQ. DNA of the CDR3: TGCGCCAGCAGCTCCCCGGGACAAGGGACCTACGAGCAGTACTTC. It specifies CASSSPGQGTYEQYF.

This clonotype counts as medium-sized. V usage is TRBV4-3 and J usage is TRBJ2-1, with 8 bases that match TRBD2. Germline V gene lookup returns CDR1 LGHNA and CDR2 YSLEER. There are 15 residues in the CDR3. The trim removed 4 bases at V and 0 bases at J, leaving 2 bases unmatched. CDR3 protein: CASSLTSGSYNEQFF. The CDR3 bases are TGCGCCAGCAGCCTTACTAGCGGCTCCTACAATGAGCAGTTCTTC.

The J gene is TRBJ2-5, the V gene TRBV10-3; 9 bases fit TRBD2. The J segment lost 5 bases and the V segment lost 4 bases, leaving 2 bases of the junction unmatched. The CDR3 has 13 amino acids. Germline V gene lookup returns CDR1 ENHRY and CDR2 SYGVKD. CDR3 nucleotides: TGTGCCATCAGTGGACTAGCGGAGGAGACCCAGTACTTC. This translates into CAISGLAEETQYF.

A single count supports this clonotype. V gene TRBV5-6 combines with J gene TRBJ2-5; 7 nucleotides match TRBD2. Losses at the gene ends were 5 bases for V and 2 bases for J; bases not matched to a gene: 18. The length of the CDR3 is 18 residues. From germline, CDR1 is SGHDT and CDR2 YYEEEE. The CDR3 loop is CASSSAGRAILDQETQYF. The CDR3 region has the DNA TGTGCCAGCAGTTCAGCGGGGAGGGCGATTTTAGATCAAGAGACCCAGTACTTC.

In its sample, this clonotype was seen many times. The chain is built from TRBV20-1 and TRBJ2-7; weak D call: TRBD1 (5 bases). With 1 base removed from V and 5 bases from J, the gap between germline ends came to 12 bases. CDR1 and CDR2 (germline): DFQATT, SNEGSKA (reference sequence). CDR3 size: 13 residues. CDR3 sequence: CSARGQGVHEQYF. The CDR3 DNA reads as TGCAGTGCTAGAGGTCAGGGCGTCCACGAGCAGTACTTC.

The chain employs TRBV20-1 and TRBJ2-1, with D possibly TRBD2 on 6 matching bases. The CDR3 consists of 14 residues. V lost 3 bases to trimming and J lost 10 bases, with 19 bases between them. Germline lookup yields CDR1 DFQATT and CDR2 SNEGSKA (reference sequence). As DNA, the CDR3 is TGCAGTGCTAGTGGGGGAGGCAAGCGTATCGAGCAGTTCTTC. Translating it yields CSASGGGKRIEQFF.

This clonotype was seen repeatedly, ten times or more. This sequence joins TRBV20-1 and TRBJ1-4; TRBD1 matches 9 bases. Unmatched junction bases numbered 5, after V lost 0 bases and J lost 6 bases. CDR1 and CDR2 from the germline V gene are DFQATT and SNEGSKA (reference sequence). The CDR3 consists of 15 residues. The CDR3 reads CSARDGQGWDEKLFF. CDR3 DNA sequence: TGCAGTGCTAGAGATGGACAGGGGTGGGATGAAAAACTGTTTTTT.

Remarks on this clonotype: An end of the junction differs from the germline gene, which may be a read error. V and J are TRBV5-1 and TRBJ1-1, with D possibly being TRBD1 (6 bases). CDR3 size: 16 residues. Germline V gene lookup returns CDR1 SGHRS and CDR2 YFSETQ. The CDR3 DNA sequence: TGCGCAAGCAGCTTGGACGGCGTCCTAGGGGGGACTGAAGCTTTCTTT. This translates into CASSLDGVLGGTEAFF.

In its sample, this clonotype was seen many times. The V call is TRBV7-3, the J call TRBJ2-5; D tentatively fits TRBD1 or TRBD2 (5 bases each). The CDR3 totals 16 residues. The germline gives CDR1 SGHTA, CDR2 FQGTGA. Trimming took 5 bases from V and 1 from J, leaving 17 bases between them. CDR3 sequence (DNA): TGTGCCAGCAGCCCCTCCTCCGGGACCCCCCAAGAGACCCAGTACTTC. Protein sequence: CASSPSSGTPQETQYF.

This clonotype showed up many times. The CDR3 region is CASSLLPSSYEQYF. As DNA, the CDR3 is TGTGCCAGCAGCTTACTTCCTAGCAGCTACGAGCAGTACTTC. The chain carries TRBV7-2 and TRBJ2-7; possible D gene TRBD2, 5 bases. The length of the CDR3 is 14 residues. The germline gives CDR1 SGHTA, CDR2 FQGNSA. Trimming shortened V by 2 bases and J by 3 bases, and 11 bases separated the two germline ends.

With respect to this clonotype: Because the CDR3's place on the DNA is in doubt, the DNA is left out and the CDR3 is given as listed by TCRdb. CDR3 residues: CASSFYICSAAVWGVSNQPQHF. This chain uses TRBV5-6 with TRBJ1-5; TRBD1 reflects the table's D call only, with no check against the DNA. The CDR3 extends over 22 residues, inclusive of both ends. Germline CDR1 SGHDT, CDR2 YYEEEE.

This clonotype has a count of ten or more. The chain recombines TRBV7-2 with TRBJ2-5; TRBD2 matches at 7 bases. With 1 base clipped from V and 5 bases from J, the junction kept 7 bases outside the gene matches. The CDR3 is 15 amino acids. Germline V gives CDR1 SGHTA, CDR2 FQGNSA. CDR3 in amino acids: CASSLVGGSMETQYF. DNA for the CDR3: TGTGCCAGCAGCTTAGTGGGAGGGAGCATGGAGACCCAGTACTTC. Filled out from reference TRBV7-2 and TRBJ2-5, the complete variable domain reads GAGVSQSPSNKVTEKGKDVELRCDPISGHTALYWYRQSLGQGLEFLIYFQGNSAPDKSGLPSDRFSAERTGGSVSTLTIQRTQQEDSAVYLCASSLVGGSMETQYFGPGTRLLVL.

This clonotype showed up many times. V and J are TRBV18 and TRBJ2-2, with no clear D. Germline V gene lookup returns CDR1 KGHSH and CDR2 LQKENI. V was shortened by 2 bases and J by 3 bases, with 7 bases between the two germline ends. This CDR3 is built from 14 residues. CDR3 sequence (DNA): TGTGCCAGCTCACCAGCCAGATACACCGGGGAGCTGTTTTTT. Its translation is CASSPARYTGELFF.

This chain links TRBV6-2 or TRBV6-3 with TRBJ2-7, with 14 bases matching TRBD2. The CDR3 is 19 amino acids. The germline gives CDR1 MNHEY, CDR2 SVGEGT. V shed 5 bases and J 0 bases; nucleotides not matched to a gene: 12. CDR3 nucleotide sequence: TGTGCCAGCAGTCGAACCGGGACTAGCGGGAGTCTTTTCTCCTACGAGCAGTACTTC. Its protein product is CASSRTGTSGSLFSYEQYF.

Ten or more counts support this clonotype. V gene TRBV10-3 combines with J gene TRBJ2-3; 7 nucleotides line up with TRBD2. V shed 0 bases, J shed 4 bases, and the junction held 7 bases outside the gene matches. CDR3 length: 16 amino acids. Germline V lookup: CDR1 ENHRY, CDR2 SYGVKD. This chain's CDR3 is CAISESMGGIADTQYF. CDR3 bases: TGTGCCATCAGTGAGTCGATGGGAGGGATCGCAGATACGCAGTATTTT.

Relative to its sample, this clonotype is medium-sized. V gene TRBV27 combines with J gene TRBJ2-7; TRBD1 is a possible D gene (5 bases). The germline V gene encodes CDR1 MNHEY and CDR2 SMNVEV (reference sequence). The CDR3 length is 11 residues. Trimming left V 11 bases short and J 2 bases short, with 10 bases between. The CDR3 coding sequence is TGTGCCTCCCCCAGGGCCTACGAGCAGTACTTC. Residues: CASPRAYEQYF.